This entry describes one T cell receptor (beta chain). The target antigen is unknown. Here immunoSEQ multiplex PCR was the method, and the copy in TCRdb shows in-frame clones only, minus some. This table holds just over 350,000 clones, under 95% found once. Per germline, CDR1 MNHNS and CDR2 SASEGT. V gave up 1 base and J gave up 3 bases; unmatched junction bases: 3. This CDR3 contains 15 residues. This sample stems from a study of Ad26.COV2.S vaccination and SARS-CoV-2 variants. Study-wide findings and caveats: Greater spike-specific TCR breadth was seen in vaccine recipients than in placebo recipients.

The sample consisted of peripheral blood, taken after recovery from COVID-19. This receptor was obtained from a human donor who had recovered from COVID-19. V is TRBV6-1 and J is TRBJ1-3; the match to TRBD1 covers 7 bases. The chain's CDR3 is CASSEVTGFGNTIYF. The CDR3 coding sequence is TGTGCCAGCAGTGAAGTGACAGGGTTTGGAAACACCATATATTTT.